The 22 T cell receptor beta chains reported below all come from one sample, sequenced in a study of early T cells in non-severe SARS-CoV-2 infection. TCRdb independently ran MiXCR on the 5' RACE reads; one entry per CDR3 protein. In the table there are some 77,000 distinct CDR3 sequences, roughly 12% of which are singletons. Sequencing was performed on whole blood, taken at baseline. The receptors were gathered from an adult who was a healthcare worker with PCR-confirmed SARS-CoV-2 infection or an uninfected control (not recorded which). The donor label of this sample is uncertain.

The rearrangement joins TRBV6-5 to TRBJ2-5; a possible D gene is TRBD1 (5 bases). The germline CDR1 and CDR2 sequences are MNHEY and SVGAGI. The CDR3 consists of 15 residues. Deletions cut 2 bases from V and 4 bases from J, with 14 bases between. In nucleotides, the CDR3 is TGTGCCAGCAGTTACGTGGACAAAGGGCGAGAGACCCAGTACTTC. It specifies CASSYVDKGRETQYF.

This clonotype has ten or more counts. V gene TRBV10-3 combines with J gene TRBJ2-7; 14 bases map to TRBD2. Germline V gene lookup returns CDR1 ENHRY and CDR2 SYGVKD. This CDR3 is built from 14 residues. After removal of 8 bases from V and 2 bases from J, the junction contained 2 bases not matched to a gene. Written as DNA, the CDR3 is TGTGCCATCGGGACTAGCGGGGGACCCTACGAGCAGTACTTC. Protein product: CAIGTSGGPYEQYF.

This clonotype was recorded many times. V and J are TRBV2 and TRBJ1-5; D remains unclear. The CDR3 spans 13 residues. The V end was cut by 2 bases, the J end by 11 bases, with 13 bases between. The V gene's germline CDR1 is SNHLY and CDR2 FYNNEI. DNA of the CDR3: TGTGCCAGCAGTGAATCGCGACCTTTGGCCCAGCATTTT. Its translation: CASSESRPLAQHF.

The chain joins TRBV10-1 to TRBJ1-1, with TRBD1 matching 7 bases. The V gene's germline CDR1 is WNHNN and CDR2 SYGVQD (reference sequence). The CDR3 sequence is 14 residues long. V trimming: 3 bases; J trimming: 6 bases; junction bases outside the gene matches: 7. The CDR3 DNA is TGCGCCAGCAGTGAACAGGGGCATCGGGCTGAAGCTTTCTTT. Amino acid sequence: CASSEQGHRAEAFF.

This clonotype was observed at least ten times. CDR3 DNA sequence: TGTGCCAGCTCCTCACGCACAGATACGCAGTATTTT. Protein: CASSSRTDTQYF. The chain couples TRBV18 to TRBJ2-3; D not resolved. V was trimmed by 6 bases and J by 1 base, leaving 5 bases between them. CDR3 length equals 12 residues. The V gene's germline CDR1 is KGHSH and CDR2 LQKENI.

This rearrangement joins TRBV3-1 to TRBJ2-7; 7 positions match TRBD1. The CDR3 loop spans 18 amino acids. V trimming: 3 bases; J trimming: 3 bases; junction bases outside the gene matches: 17. The germline V gene encodes CDR1 LGHDT and CDR2 YNNKEL (reference sequence). The CDR3 is CASSHRLGQPQGNYEQYF. The CDR3 DNA reads as TGTGCCAGCAGCCATCGCTTGGGACAGCCACAGGGGAACTACGAGCAGTACTTC.

This clonotype turned up a few times. This sequence joins TRBV12-3 or TRBV12-4 and TRBJ2-3, with a tentative D call TRBD2 (5 bases). The length of the CDR3 is 14 residues. Deletions cut 6 bases from V and 2 bases from J, with 12 bases between. The CDR3 bases are TGTGCCAGCAGGGACCCTAGCTTCACAGATACGCAGTATTTT. Translated: CASRDPSFTDTQYF.

There are a few counts of this clonotype. J is TRBJ2-3 and V is TRBV28; D ambiguous. The length of the CDR3 is 10 residues. CDR1 and CDR2 (germline): MDHEN, SYDVKM. V was shortened by 2 bases and J by 6 bases, with 0 bases between the two germline ends. The DNA for the CDR3 is TGTGCCAGCAGTTTAGATACGCAGTATTTT. Amino acid sequence: CASSLDTQYF.

This clonotype has ten or more counts. The genes are TRBV21-1 and TRBJ1-2. TRBV21-1 is labeled a pseudogene. The CDR3 covers 16 residues. DNA for the CDR3: TGTGCCAGCAGCATTGACTCCCTAGGCGACTACTATGGCTACACCTTC. It encodes CASSIDSLGDYYGYTF.

This clonotype was counted ten times or more. The chain recombines TRBV2 with TRBJ2-5; D is unclear. Per germline, CDR1 SNHLY and CDR2 FYNNEI. V was pared by 6 bases and J by 1 base, with 12 bases between. This CDR3 spans 14 amino acids. CDR3 sequence (DNA): TGTGCCAGCAGGAGGAGACCTGCCCAAGAGACCCAGTACTTC. This sequence encodes CASRRRPAQETQYF.

V is TRBV18 and J is TRBJ2-5; the D gene could be TRBD1 or TRBD2 (6 bases each). Germline V gene data show CDR1 as KGHSH and CDR2 as LQKENI. V was pared by 1 base and J by 2 bases, with 11 bases between. This CDR3 is 15 amino acids long. The DNA for the CDR3 is TGTGCCAGCTCACCACGAAGGGGGGCTCAAGAGACCCAGTACTTC. This translates into CASSPRRGAQETQYF.

This clonotype was picked up many times. The chain carries TRBV9 and TRBJ2-5; TRBD2 matches 10 bases. With 2 bases clipped from V and 2 bases from J, the junction kept 6 bases outside the gene matches. The CDR3 has 16 amino acids. Germline CDR1 SGDLS, CDR2 YYNGEE. The CDR3 DNA sequence: TGTGCCAGCAGCGTGATAGCGGGAGGAACACAAGAGACCCAGTACTTC. Its protein product is CASSVIAGGTQETQYF.

This clonotype was detected a few times. The chain recombines TRBV2 with TRBJ2-5, with TRBD2 matching 9 bases. V shed 8 bases and J 2 bases; nucleotides not matched to a gene: 6. CDR3 length equals 14 residues. Germline assignment: CDR1 SNHLY and CDR2 FYNNEI. The CDR3 reads CASAGLATQETQYF. DNA of the CDR3: TGTGCCAGCGCTGGACTAGCGACACAAGAGACCCAGTACTTC.

This clonotype appeared many times. The chain has TRBV12-3 or TRBV12-4 and TRBJ2-3; D is possibly TRBD1 (7 bases). The CDR3 totals 13 residues. The V gene lost 4 bases and the J gene lost 11 bases, with 16 bases spanning the gap. The CDR3 DNA sequence: TGTGCCAGCAGTTCGCGGGACAGCCCGGGGCAGTATTTT. It is translated as CASSSRDSPGQYF.

This clonotype was detected many times. The chain uses TRBV7-2 and TRBJ2-3; D could derive from TRBD1 or TRBD2 (6 bases each). This CDR3 spans 12 amino acids. Trimming shortened V by 5 bases and J by 14 bases, and 17 bases separated the two germline ends. Per the germline V gene, CDR1 is SGHTA and CDR2 is FQGNSA. The DNA of the CDR3 is TGTGCCAGCAGCCCAAACAGGGCGGGGCGGTATTTT. The encoded protein is CASSPNRAGRYF.

V gene TRBV4-1 combines with J gene TRBJ2-5, with 7 bases lining up with TRBD2. Germline CDR1 is MGHRA and CDR2 is YSYEKL. Trimming removed 0 bases from V and 2 bases from J; junction bases left unmatched: 9. This CDR3 region has 17 residues. CDR3 nucleotide sequence: TGCGCCAGCAGCCAAGAGTCGGGCGGGGGATATCAAGAGACCCAGTACTTC. As protein: CASSQESGGGYQETQYF.

There are a few counts of this clonotype. The chain carries TRBV11-2 and TRBJ1-6; D unresolved. Germline CDR1 SGHAT, CDR2 FQNNGV. The length of the CDR3 is 14 residues. V was clipped by 1 base and J by 5 bases, with 6 bases between them. CDR3 region: CASSLARDNSPLHF. The CDR3, as DNA: TGTGCCAGCAGCTTAGCTAGGGATAATTCACCCCTCCACTTT. Variable domain in full (rest from reference TRBV11-2 and TRBJ1-6): EAGVAQSPRYKIIEKRQSVAFWCNPISGHATLYWYQQILGQGPKLLIQFQNNGVVDDSQLPKDRFSAERLKGVDSTLKIQPAKLEDSAVYLCASSLARDNSPLHFGNGTRLTVT.

This clonotype was counted ten times or more. The chain carries TRBV27 and TRBJ1-1; D unclear. The ends were cut back, 0 bases at V and 0 bases at J, with 8 bases in the middle. Germline lookup yields CDR1 MNHEY and CDR2 SMNVEV (reference sequence). The CDR3 loop spans 15 amino acids. In nucleotides, the CDR3 is TGTGCCAGCAGTTTATCGGGCAGCTTGAACACTGAAGCTTTCTTT. Amino acid sequence: CASSLSGSLNTEAFF.

In this sample, this clonotype turned up many times. This sequence joins TRBV20-1 and TRBJ1-2, with D possibly matching TRBD1 (5 bases). The germline gives CDR1 DFQATT, CDR2 SNEGSKA (reference sequence). The germline V and J ends were trimmed by 7 bases and 0 bases, with 12 bases remaining between them. This CDR3 has 13 residues. CDR3 sequence reads: CSVRGRPNYGYTF. The CDR3 bases are TGCAGTGTTCGGGGACGGCCTAACTATGGCTACACCTTC.

This clonotype was detected many times. The chain joins TRBV7-9 to TRBJ1-2, with D perhaps TRBD1 (6 bases). Germline CDR1 SEHNR, CDR2 FQNEAQ (reference sequence). The CDR3 loop spans 13 amino acids. The V gene lost 1 base and the J gene lost 6 bases, with 9 bases spanning the gap. CDR3 nucleotides: TGTGCCAGCAGCTTAGAACAGGGAGATGGCTACACCTTC. It yields the protein CASSLEQGDGYTF.

This clonotype was found a few times. The chain recombines TRBV15 with TRBJ2-1; TRBD2 agrees at 7 bases. The CDR3 consists of 18 residues. Germline CDR1 LNHNV, CDR2 YYDKDF (reference sequence). The J segment lost 8 bases and the V segment lost 0 bases, leaving 16 bases of the junction unmatched. The CDR3 here is CATSRERVREPLGHEQFF. For the CDR3, the DNA is TGTGCCACCAGCAGAGAACGAGTGCGGGAGCCCCTGGGGCATGAGCAGTTCTTC.

A few counts support this clonotype. This chain joins TRBV20-1 and TRBJ2-3; no definite D call. The CDR3 is made up of 13 amino acids. The V end lost 1 base, the J end lost 6 bases, and 11 bases lay between the germline ends. Germline assignment: CDR1 DFQATT and CDR2 SNEGSKA (reference sequence). The DNA for the CDR3 is TGCAGTGCTAGAGGCGCTTTAAAGGATACGCAGTATTTT. It specifies CSARGALKDTQYF.